The 3 T cell receptor beta chains below come from one sample, sequenced in a study of blood T cell repertoires in COVID-19. Sequencing used immunoSEQ multiplex PCR; TCRdb keeps in-frame clones, though not all of them. The data show some 350,000 clones, about 93% seen once. The sequenced sample was peripheral blood. The receptors were gathered from a woman aged 18-30 years who had recovered from COVID-19.

This clone appeared a few times. The genes are TRBV15 and TRBJ2-3; the match to TRBD1 covers 10 bases. The CDR3 consists of 15 residues. J was trimmed by 2 bases and V by 8 bases; bases with no gene match: 7. Looked up from germline, CDR1 is LNHNV and CDR2 is YYDKDF (reference sequence). CDR3 coding DNA: TGTGCCACCCGGACCGGGACAGGGGCCACAGATACGCAGTATTTT. Amino acid sequence: CATRTGTGATDTQYF.

The chain joins TRBV29-1 to TRBJ1-1; 9 nucleotides align to TRBD1. The CDR3 covers 12 residues. Unmatched junction bases numbered 5, after V lost 7 bases and J lost 5 bases. The germline V gene encodes CDR1 SQVTM and CDR2 ANQGSEA. Here the CDR3 DNA reads TGCAGCGGGATACAGGGGGCGACTGAAGCTTTCTTT. It is translated as CSGIQGATEAFF.

The chain uses TRBV27 and TRBJ2-1, with 8 bases identical to TRBD2. Germline-derived CDR1 and CDR2 are MNHEY and SMNVEV (reference sequence). V shed 0 bases, J shed 3 bases, and the junction held 10 bases outside the gene matches. The CDR3 consists of 18 residues. CDR3 DNA: TGTGCCAGCAGTTTATCGTGGACTAGCTCCCGGTTCTACAATGAGCAGTTCTTC. Translating gives CASSLSWTSSRFYNEQFF.